The rows below give T cell receptor beta chains drawn from one sample of a study of blood T cells in healthy people across ages. TCRdb analysed the 5' RACE reads with MiXCR anew, one entry per CDR3 protein. The table has 650,000 to 1,000,000 distinct CDR3 sequences, around 36% seen once; the top ten hold 10% to 15%. The sequenced material came from blood. The receptors come from a man aged 18 to 29 in good health. Both conserved end residues are part of each CDR3.

TRBV7-3	TRBJ2-3	CASSQTGTTDTQYF
TRBV4-2	TRBJ2-5	CASSEDSGGTQYF
TRBV10-3	TRBJ2-1	CAISEYRPASSYNEQFF
TRBV9	TRBJ1-6	CASSVELNSPLHF
TRBV6-2/TRBV6-3	TRBJ1-2	CASSTERQVLHYGYTF
TRBV12-3/TRBV12-4	TRBJ1-4	CASSGTDQNEKLFF
TRBV12-3/TRBV12-4	TRBJ2-5	CASSAGTFSEQYF
TRBV7-2	TRBJ2-7	CASSQAYEQYF
TRBV6-2/TRBV6-3	NA	CASSGVRTGDIETQYF
TRBV6-5	TRBJ1-1	CASSYSQGAGNTEAFF
TRBV12-3/TRBV12-4	TRBJ2-7	CASSLSGGREQYF
TRBV20-1	TRBJ1-3	CSAGTGPSNTIYF
TRBV10-3	TRBJ1-2	CAISDRQGAMGGYTF
TRBV2	TRBJ2-4	CASQPRPGGQYF
TRBV6-1	TRBJ2-3	CASRRADTSTDTQYF
TRBV9	TRBJ2-3	CASSVATLAGTFTDTQYF
TRBV12-3/TRBV12-4	TRBJ1-2	CASIDSGTTFGYTF
TRBV12-3/TRBV12-4	TRBJ2-3	CASSPRPPPDTQYF
TRBV20-1	TRBJ2-4	CSARDRNGPGDIQDF
TRBV29-1	TRBJ1-2	CSVGGWEYGYTF
TRBV6-1	TRBJ2-7	CASSVGGPYEQYF
TRBV4-3	TRBJ2-3	CANSHGLAITDTQYF
TRBV7-9	NA	CASLEGLGQETQYF